One TCR beta chain is described in this entry. Its specificity is unknown. With 60 Vbeta and 13 Jbeta primers, the PCR was carried out. The table came from immunoSEQ multiplex PCR; TCRdb's copy has only in-frame clones and leaves some out. The sample has over 120,000 clones; about 71% are singletons. The source of the sample is a study of cytomegalovirus exposure and HLA in healthy donors. Regarding the study as a whole: Later analysis showed TCR association rates varying by HLA locus, highest for DRB1 and lowest for HLA-C. Most subjects had HLA-A and HLA-B alleles reportedly predicted accurately by TCR beta sequences.

With V trimmed by 5 bases and J by 5 bases, 10 bases remained unmatched. There are 15 residues in the CDR3. Looked up from germline, CDR1 is MDHEN and CDR2 is SYDVKM. The chain joins TRBV28 to TRBJ1-1; the match to TRBD1 covers 8 bases. The sequenced material came from PBMCs. The origin of this receptor is a woman aged 60-70 years in good health and CMV-seropositive. CDR3 region: CASSQNRGVGTEAFF. DNA of the CDR3: TGTGCCAGCAGTCAAAACAGGGGGGTAGGAACTGAAGCTTTCTTT.